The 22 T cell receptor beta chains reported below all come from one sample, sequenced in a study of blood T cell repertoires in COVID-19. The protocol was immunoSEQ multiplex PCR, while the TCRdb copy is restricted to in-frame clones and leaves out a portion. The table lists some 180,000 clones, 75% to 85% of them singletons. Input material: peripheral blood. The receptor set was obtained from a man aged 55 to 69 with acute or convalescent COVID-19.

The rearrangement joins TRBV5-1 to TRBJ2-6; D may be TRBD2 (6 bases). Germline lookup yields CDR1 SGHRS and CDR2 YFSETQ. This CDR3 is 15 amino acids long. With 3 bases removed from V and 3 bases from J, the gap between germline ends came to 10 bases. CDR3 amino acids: CASSSGGVGANVLTF. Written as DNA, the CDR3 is TGCGCCAGCAGCTCAGGAGGGGTTGGGGCCAACGTCCTGACTTTC.

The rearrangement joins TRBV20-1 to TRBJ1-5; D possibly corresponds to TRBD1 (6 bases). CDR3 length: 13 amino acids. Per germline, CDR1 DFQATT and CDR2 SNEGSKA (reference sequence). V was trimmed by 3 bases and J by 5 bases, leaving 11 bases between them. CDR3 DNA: TGCAGTGCTAGTCAGGGGACGGATCAGCCCCAGCATTTT. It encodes CSASQGTDQPQHF.

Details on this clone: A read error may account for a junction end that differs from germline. The CDR3 DNA sequence: TGCAGTGCCCGGGGGGACCTAGTTTGGCACTTC. It translates to CSARGDLVWHF. This rearrangement joins TRBV20-1 to TRBJ2-7, with TRBD2 matching over 7 bases. The V gene's germline CDR1 is DFQATT and CDR2 SNEGSKA (reference sequence). This CDR3 is 11 amino acids long.

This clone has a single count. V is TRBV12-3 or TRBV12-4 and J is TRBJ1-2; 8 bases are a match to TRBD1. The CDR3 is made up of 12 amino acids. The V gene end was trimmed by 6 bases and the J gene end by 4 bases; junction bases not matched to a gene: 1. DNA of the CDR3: TGTGCCAGCAGACAGGGGGTCTATGGCTACACCTTC. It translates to CASRQGVYGYTF.

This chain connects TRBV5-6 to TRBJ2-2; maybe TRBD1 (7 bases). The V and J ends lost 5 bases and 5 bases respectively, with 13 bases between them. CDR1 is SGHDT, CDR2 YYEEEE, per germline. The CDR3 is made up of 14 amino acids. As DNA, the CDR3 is TGTGCCAGCAGTGCGGGACAGCGGACCGGGGAGCTGTTTTTT. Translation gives CASSAGQRTGELFF.

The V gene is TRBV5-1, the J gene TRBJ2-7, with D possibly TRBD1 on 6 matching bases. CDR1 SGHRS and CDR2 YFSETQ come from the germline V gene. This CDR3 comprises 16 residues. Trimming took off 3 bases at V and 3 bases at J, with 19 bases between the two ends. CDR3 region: CASSSLAGTRNYEQYF. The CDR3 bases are TGCGCCAGCAGCTCCCTTGCCGGGACACGGAACTACGAGCAGTACTTC.

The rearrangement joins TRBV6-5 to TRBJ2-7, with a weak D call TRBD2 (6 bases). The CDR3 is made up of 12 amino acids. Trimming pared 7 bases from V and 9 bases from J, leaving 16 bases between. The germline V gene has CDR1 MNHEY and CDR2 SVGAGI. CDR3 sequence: CASTAVAGTQYF. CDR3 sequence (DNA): TGTGCCAGCACGGCCGTGGCGGGGACGCAGTACTTC.

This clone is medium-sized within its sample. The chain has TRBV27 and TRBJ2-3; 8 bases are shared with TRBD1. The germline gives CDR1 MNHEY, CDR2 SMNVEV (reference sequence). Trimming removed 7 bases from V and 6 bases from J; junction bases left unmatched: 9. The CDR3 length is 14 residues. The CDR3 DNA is TGTGCCAGCACCGACAGGGGAGGTGCGGATACGCAGTATTTT. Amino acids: CASTDRGGADTQYF.

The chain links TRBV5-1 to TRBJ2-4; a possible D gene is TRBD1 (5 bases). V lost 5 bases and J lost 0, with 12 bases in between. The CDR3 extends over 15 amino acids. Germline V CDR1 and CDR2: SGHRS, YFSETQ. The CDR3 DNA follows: TGCGCCAGCAGTCCTACTACAGGAGCCAAAAACATTCAGTACTTC. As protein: CASSPTTGAKNIQYF.

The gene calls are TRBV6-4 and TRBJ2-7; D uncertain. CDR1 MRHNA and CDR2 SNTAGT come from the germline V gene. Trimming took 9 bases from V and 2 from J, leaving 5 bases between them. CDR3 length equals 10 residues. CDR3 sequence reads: CARGPYEQYF. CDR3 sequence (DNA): TGTGCCAGGGGCCCCTACGAGCAGTACTTC.

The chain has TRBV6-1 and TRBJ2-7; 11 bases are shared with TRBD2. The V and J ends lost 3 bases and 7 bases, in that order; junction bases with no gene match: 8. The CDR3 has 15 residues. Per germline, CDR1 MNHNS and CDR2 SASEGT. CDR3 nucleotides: TGTGCCAGCAGTGAGATAGCGGGAGGGCCAGGGGAGCAGTACTTC. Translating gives CASSEIAGGPGEQYF.

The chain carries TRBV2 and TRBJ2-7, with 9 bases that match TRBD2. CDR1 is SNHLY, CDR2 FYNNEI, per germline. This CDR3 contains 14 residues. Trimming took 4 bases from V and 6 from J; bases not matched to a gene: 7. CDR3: CASSVGLAGPEQYF. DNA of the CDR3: TGTGCCAGCAGTGTCGGGCTAGCGGGGCCCGAGCAGTACTTC.

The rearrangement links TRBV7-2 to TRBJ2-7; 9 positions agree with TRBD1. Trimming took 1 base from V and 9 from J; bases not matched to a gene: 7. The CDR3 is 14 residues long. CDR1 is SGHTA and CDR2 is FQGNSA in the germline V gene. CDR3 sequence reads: CASSLGGQGLWQYF. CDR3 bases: TGTGCCAGCAGCTTAGGGGGACAGGGTTTGTGGCAGTACTTC.

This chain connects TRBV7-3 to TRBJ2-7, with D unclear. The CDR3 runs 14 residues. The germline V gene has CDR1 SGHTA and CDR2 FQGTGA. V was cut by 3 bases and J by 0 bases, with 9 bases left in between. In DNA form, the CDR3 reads TGTGCCAGCAGCTTGGTCGCCAGCTCCTACGAGCAGTACTTC. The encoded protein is CASSLVASSYEQYF.

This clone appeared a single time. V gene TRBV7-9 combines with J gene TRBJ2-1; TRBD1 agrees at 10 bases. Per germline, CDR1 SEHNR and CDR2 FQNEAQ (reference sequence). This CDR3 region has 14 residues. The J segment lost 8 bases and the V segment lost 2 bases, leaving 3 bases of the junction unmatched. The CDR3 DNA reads TGTGCCAGCAGCTTATGGGACAGGGGTGATGAGCAGTTCTTC. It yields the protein CASSLWDRGDEQFF.

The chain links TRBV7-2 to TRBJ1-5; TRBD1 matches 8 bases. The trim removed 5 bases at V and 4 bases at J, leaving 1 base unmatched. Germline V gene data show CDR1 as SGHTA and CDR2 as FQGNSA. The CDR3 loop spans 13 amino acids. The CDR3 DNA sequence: TGTGCCAGCAGCAGACAGGGGAATCAGCCCCAGCATTTT. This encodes CASSRQGNQPQHF.

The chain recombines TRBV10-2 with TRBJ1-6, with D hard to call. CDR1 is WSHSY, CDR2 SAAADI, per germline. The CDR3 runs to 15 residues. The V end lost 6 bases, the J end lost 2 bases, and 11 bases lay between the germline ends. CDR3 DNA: TGCGCCAGCAGGGCAGACTCTACCTATAATTCACCCCTCCACTTT. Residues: CASRADSTYNSPLHF.

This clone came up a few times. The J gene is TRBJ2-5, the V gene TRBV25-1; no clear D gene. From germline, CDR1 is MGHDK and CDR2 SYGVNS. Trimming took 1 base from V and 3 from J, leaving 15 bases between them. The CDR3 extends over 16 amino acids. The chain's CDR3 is CASSELGTGDEETQYF. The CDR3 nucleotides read TGTGCCAGCAGTGAATTGGGTACCGGAGACGAAGAGACCCAGTACTTC.

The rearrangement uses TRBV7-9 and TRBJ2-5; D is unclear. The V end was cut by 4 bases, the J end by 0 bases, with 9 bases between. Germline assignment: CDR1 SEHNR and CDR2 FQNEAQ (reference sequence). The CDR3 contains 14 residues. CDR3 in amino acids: CASSSLTNQETQYF. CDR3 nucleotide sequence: TGTGCCAGCAGCTCCCTGACAAACCAAGAGACCCAGTACTTC.

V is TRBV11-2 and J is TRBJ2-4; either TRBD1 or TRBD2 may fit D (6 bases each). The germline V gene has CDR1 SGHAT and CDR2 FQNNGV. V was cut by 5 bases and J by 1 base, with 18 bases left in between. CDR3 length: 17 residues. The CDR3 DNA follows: TGTGCCAGCAGCCTAGGGGGTAGCGGCTTGGCCAAAAACATTCAGTACTTC. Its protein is CASSLGGSGLAKNIQYF.

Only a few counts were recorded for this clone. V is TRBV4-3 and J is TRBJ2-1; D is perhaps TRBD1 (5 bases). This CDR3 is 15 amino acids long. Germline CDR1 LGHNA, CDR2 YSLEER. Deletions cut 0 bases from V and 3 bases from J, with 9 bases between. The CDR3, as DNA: TGCGCCAGCAGCCAAGATGGGGCGGTCTACAATGAGCAGTTCTTC. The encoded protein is CASSQDGAVYNEQFF.

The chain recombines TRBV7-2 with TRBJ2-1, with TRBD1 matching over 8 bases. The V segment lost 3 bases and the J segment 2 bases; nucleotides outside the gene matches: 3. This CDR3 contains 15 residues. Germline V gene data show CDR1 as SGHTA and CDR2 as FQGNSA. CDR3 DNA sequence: TGTGCCAGCAGCTTCCAGGGGGCCACCTACAATGAGCAGTTCTTC. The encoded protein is CASSFQGATYNEQFF.